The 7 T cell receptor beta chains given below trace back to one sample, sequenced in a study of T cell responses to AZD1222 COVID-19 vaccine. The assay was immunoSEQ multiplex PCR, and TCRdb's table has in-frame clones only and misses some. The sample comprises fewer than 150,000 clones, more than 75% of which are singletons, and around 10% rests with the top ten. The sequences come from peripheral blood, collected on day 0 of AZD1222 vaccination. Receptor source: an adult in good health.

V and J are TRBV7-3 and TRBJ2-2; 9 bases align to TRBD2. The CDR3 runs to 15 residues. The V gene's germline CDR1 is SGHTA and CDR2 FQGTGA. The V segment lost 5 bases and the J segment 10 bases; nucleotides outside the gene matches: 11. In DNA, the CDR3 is TGTGCCAGCAGCCGTACGGGACTAGCATCCGTGGAGCTGTTTTTT. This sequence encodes CASSRTGLASVELFF.

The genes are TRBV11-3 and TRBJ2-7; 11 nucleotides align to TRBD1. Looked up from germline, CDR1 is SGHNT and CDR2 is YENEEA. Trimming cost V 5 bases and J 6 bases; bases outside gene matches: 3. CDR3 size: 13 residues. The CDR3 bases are TGTGCCAGCAGCCAAGGGACAGGGGGCGAGCAGTACTTC. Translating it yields CASSQGTGGEQYF. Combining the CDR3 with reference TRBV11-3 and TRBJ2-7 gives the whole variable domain EAGVVQSPRYKIIEKKQPVAFWCNPISGHNTLYWYLQNLGQGPELLIRYENEEAVDDSQLPKDRFSAERLKGVDSTLKIQPAELGDSAVYLCASSQGTGGEQYFGPGTRLTVT.

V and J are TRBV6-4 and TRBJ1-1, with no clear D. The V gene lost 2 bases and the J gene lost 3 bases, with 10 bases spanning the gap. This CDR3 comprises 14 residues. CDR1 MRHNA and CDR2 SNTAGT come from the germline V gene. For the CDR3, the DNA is TGTGCCAGCAGTGACGAGGCGGAGGACACTGAAGCTTTCTTT. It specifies CASSDEAEDTEAFF.

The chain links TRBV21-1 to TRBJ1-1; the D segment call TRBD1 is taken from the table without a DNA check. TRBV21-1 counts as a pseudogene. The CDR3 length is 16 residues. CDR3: CASSETGTVTNTEAFF. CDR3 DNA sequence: TGTGCCAGCAGCGAAACCGGGACAGTAACGAACACTGAAGCTTTCTTT.

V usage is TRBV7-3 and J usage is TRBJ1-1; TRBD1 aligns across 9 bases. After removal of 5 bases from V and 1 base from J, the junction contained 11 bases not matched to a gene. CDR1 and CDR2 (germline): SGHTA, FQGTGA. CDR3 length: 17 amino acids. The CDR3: CASSPTGGFTTNTEAFF. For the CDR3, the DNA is TGTGCCAGCAGCCCCACAGGGGGCTTTACCACGAACACTGAAGCTTTCTTT.

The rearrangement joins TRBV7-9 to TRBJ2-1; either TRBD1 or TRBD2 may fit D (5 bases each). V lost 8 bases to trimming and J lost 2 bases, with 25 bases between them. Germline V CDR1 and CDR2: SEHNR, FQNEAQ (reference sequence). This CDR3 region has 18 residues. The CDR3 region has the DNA TGTGCCAGCTCAGGTCGGGACCCCGGGGCGGCGCCCTACAATGAGCAGTTCTTC. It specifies CASSGRDPGAAPYNEQFF. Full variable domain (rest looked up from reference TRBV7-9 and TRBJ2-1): DTGVSQNPRHKITKRGQNVTFRCDPISEHNRLYWYRQTLGQGPEFLTYFQNEAQLEKSRLLSDRFSAERPKGSFSTLEIQRTEQGDSAMYLCASSGRDPGAAPYNEQFFGPGTRLTVL.

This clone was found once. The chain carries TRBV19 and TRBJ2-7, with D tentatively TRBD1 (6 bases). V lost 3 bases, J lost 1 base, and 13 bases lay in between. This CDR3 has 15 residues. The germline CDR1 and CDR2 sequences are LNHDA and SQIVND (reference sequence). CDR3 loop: CASSMDSFNSYEQYF. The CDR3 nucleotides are TGTGCCAGTAGTATGGACAGCTTTAATTCCTACGAGCAGTACTTC.